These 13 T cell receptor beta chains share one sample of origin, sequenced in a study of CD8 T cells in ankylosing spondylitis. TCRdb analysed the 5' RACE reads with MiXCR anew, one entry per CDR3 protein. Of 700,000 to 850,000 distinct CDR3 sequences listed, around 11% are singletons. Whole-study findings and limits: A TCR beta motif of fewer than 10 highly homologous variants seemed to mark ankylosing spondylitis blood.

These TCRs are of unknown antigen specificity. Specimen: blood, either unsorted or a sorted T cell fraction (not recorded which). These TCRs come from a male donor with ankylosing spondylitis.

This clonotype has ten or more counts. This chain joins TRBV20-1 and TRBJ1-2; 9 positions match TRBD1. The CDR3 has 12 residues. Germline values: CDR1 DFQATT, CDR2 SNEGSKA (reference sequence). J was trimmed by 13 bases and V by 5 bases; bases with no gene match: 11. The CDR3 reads CSALGGTGIPTF. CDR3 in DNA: TGCAGTGCTTTAGGAGGGACAGGGATTCCCACCTTC.

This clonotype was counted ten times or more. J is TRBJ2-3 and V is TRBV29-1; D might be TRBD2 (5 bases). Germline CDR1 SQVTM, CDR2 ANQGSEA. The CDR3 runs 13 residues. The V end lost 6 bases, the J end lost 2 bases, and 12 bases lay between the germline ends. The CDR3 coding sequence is TGCAGCGTAAGCGGCAGGACCACAGATACGCAGTATTTT. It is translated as CSVSGRTTDTQYF.

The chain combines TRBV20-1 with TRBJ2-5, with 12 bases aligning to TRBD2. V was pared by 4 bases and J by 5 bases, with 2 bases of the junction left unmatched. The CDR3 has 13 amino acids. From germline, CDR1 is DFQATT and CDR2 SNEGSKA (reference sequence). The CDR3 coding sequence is TGCAGTGCTAAAGGACTAGCGGGGGAGACCCAGTACTTC. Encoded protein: CSAKGLAGETQYF.

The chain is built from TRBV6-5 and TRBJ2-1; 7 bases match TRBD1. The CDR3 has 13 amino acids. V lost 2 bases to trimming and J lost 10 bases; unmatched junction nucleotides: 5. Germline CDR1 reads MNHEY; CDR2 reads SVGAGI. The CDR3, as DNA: TGTGCCAGCAGTTACGACAGGGTGGGCGAGCAGTTCTTC. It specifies CASSYDRVGEQFF.

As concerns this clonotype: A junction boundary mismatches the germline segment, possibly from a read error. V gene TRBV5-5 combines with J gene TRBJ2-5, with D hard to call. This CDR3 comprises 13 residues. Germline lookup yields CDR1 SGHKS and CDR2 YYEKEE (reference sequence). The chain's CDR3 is CASSLGRQETHYF. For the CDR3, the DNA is TGTGCCAGCAGCTTGGGACGGCAAGAGACCCATTACTTC.

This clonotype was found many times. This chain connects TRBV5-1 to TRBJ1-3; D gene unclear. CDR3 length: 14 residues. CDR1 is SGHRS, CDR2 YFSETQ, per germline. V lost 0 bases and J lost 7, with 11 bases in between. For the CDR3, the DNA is TGCGCCAGCAGCTTGGAACCCTCGTTGAACACCATATATTTT. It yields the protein CASSLEPSLNTIYF.

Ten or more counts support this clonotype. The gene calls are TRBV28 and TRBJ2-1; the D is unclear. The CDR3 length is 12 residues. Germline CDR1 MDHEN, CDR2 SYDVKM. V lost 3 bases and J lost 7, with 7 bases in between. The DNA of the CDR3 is TGTGCCAGCAGTTTGATCGTTAATGAGCAGTTCTTC. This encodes CASSLIVNEQFF.

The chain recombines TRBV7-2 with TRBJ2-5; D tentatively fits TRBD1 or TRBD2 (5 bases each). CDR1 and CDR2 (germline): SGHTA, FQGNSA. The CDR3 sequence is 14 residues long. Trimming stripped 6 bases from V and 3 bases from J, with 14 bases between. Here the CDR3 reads CASSSGTVKETQYF. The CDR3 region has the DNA TGTGCCAGCAGTTCCGGGACGGTGAAAGAGACCCAGTACTTC.

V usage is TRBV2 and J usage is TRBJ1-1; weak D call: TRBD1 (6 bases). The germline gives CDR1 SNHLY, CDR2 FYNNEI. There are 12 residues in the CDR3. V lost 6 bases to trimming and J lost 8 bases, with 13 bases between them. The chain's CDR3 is CASSAGTPEAFF. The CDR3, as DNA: TGTGCCAGCAGCGCCGGGACACCCGAAGCTTTCTTT.

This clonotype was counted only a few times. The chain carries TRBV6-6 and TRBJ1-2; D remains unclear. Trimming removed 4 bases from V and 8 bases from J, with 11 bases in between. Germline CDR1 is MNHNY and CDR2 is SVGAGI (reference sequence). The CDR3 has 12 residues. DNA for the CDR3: TGTGCCAGCAGTTCCGGGCCCGCGGGCTACACCTTC. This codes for CASSSGPAGYTF.

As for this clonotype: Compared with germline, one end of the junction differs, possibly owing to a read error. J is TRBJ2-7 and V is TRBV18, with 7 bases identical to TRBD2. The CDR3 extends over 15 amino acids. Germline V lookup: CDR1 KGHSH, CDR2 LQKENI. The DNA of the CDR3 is TGTGCCAGCTCACCACCGGTTTCCGGGAGGTACGGGCAGTACTTC. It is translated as CASSPPVSGRYGQYF.

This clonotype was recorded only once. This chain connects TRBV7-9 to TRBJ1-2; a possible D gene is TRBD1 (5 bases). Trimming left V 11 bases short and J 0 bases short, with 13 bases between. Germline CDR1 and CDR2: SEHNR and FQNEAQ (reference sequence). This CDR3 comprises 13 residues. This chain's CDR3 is CAVPQDSNYGYTF. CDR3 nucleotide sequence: TGTGCCGTACCACAGGACTCTAACTATGGCTACACCTTC.

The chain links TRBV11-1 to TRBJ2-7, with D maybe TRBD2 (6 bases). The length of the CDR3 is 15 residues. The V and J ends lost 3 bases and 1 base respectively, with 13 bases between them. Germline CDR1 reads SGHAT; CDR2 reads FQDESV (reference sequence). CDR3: CASSFGGVGSYEQYF. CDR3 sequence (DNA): TGTGCCAGCAGCTTCGGGGGAGTTGGATCCTACGAGCAGTACTTC.